What follows are 20 T cell receptor beta chains derived from one specimen sequenced in a study of identical twins. TCRdb used MiXCR to reprocess the 5' RACE reads, holding one entry per CDR3 protein. Here the sample spans roughly 700,000 distinct CDR3 sequences, around 8.3% being singletons. The same specimen was also included in a second study, on yellow fever vaccine responses in identical twins.

Specimen: PBMCs. Receptors were obtained from a woman under 30 in good health.

This clonotype turned up a few times. V gene TRBV20-1 combines with J gene TRBJ2-4; D is possibly TRBD1 or TRBD2 (5 bases each). Germline-derived CDR1 and CDR2 are DFQATT and SNEGSKA (reference sequence). The V and J ends lost 4 bases and 6 bases respectively, with 16 bases between them. The CDR3 extends over 14 amino acids. The CDR3 DNA reads as TGCAGTGCTACTGACAGACTATCCCTAAACATTCAGTACTTC. It is translated as CSATDRLSLNIQYF.

The chain links TRBV6-1 to TRBJ2-5, with D perhaps matching TRBD1 or TRBD2 (6 bases each). The V end was cut by 6 bases, the J end by 13 bases, with 24 bases between. Per germline, CDR1 MNHNS and CDR2 SASEGT. The CDR3 is made up of 14 amino acids. CDR3 sequence: CASRGFGGQGFAYF. The CDR3 DNA follows: TGTGCCAGCAGGGGCTTCGGGGGACAAGGGTTTGCGTACTTC.

This clonotype was picked up a small number of times. The chain is built from TRBV7-2 and TRBJ2-3; D unresolved. Deletions cut 3 bases from V and 2 bases from J, with 12 bases between. The germline V gene has CDR1 SGHTA and CDR2 FQGNSA. CDR3 size: 15 residues. CDR3 in DNA: TGTGCCAGCAGCTTCTCCTTTCAATTCACAGATACGCAGTATTTT. It codes for CASSFSFQFTDTQYF.

The chain recombines TRBV20-1 with TRBJ2-4, with D hard to call. V dropped 3 bases and J dropped 3 bases, with 18 bases sitting between them. The CDR3 length is 16 residues. Looked up from germline, CDR1 is DFQATT and CDR2 is SNEGSKA (reference sequence). Here the CDR3 DNA reads TGCAGTGCTAGGACTGTACTTATAATGGACAAAAACATTCAGTACTTC. Translation: CSARTVLIMDKNIQYF.

In its sample, this clonotype was seen a few times. This chain links TRBV12-3 or TRBV12-4 with TRBJ2-1; 9 bases map to TRBD2. CDR3 length: 16 residues. V was pared by 6 bases and J by 4 bases, with 10 bases of the junction left unmatched. The CDR3: CASSPRGGGGYNEQFF. The CDR3 DNA is TGTGCCAGCAGCCCACGCGGCGGGGGGGGGTACAATGAGCAGTTCTTC.

V gene TRBV4-3 combines with J gene TRBJ2-3; no reliable D call. Germline V gene sequence: CDR1 LGHNA, CDR2 YSLEER. The CDR3 contains 15 residues. V gave up 0 bases and J gave up 4 bases, with 11 bases separating them. Here the CDR3 DNA reads TGCGCCAGCAGCCAAGATGTCGCCAAGTCAGATACGCAGTATTTT. This sequence encodes CASSQDVAKSDTQYF.

This clonotype was counted a few times. CDR3 amino acids: CASSPRDSTEAFF. The CDR3 DNA follows: TGCGCCAGCAGCCCCCGGGACAGCACTGAAGCTTTCTTT. V usage is TRBV5-1 and J usage is TRBJ1-1; TRBD1 matches at 7 bases. The CDR3 contains 13 residues. J gave up 4 bases and V 4 bases, and 4 bases lay outside the gene matches. Germline V gives CDR1 SGHRS, CDR2 YFSETQ.

This clonotype has a handful of counts. This chain uses TRBV11-2 with TRBJ2-1; 12 bases agree with TRBD2. Per the germline V gene, CDR1 is SGHAT and CDR2 is FQNNGV. The CDR3 has 16 residues. V lost 5 bases, J lost 4 bases, and 6 bases stayed unmatched. CDR3 amino acids: CASSRWTSGIYNEQFF. The CDR3 region has the DNA TGTGCCAGCAGCCGCTGGACTAGCGGGATTTACAATGAGCAGTTCTTC.

This clonotype has just a few counts. The V gene is TRBV25-1, the J gene TRBJ2-1, with TRBD1 matching 8 bases. The germline V gene encodes CDR1 MGHDK and CDR2 SYGVNS. The J segment lost 5 bases and the V segment lost 5 bases, leaving 14 bases of the junction unmatched. The CDR3 length is 17 residues. The CDR3 coding sequence is TGTGCCAGCAGTCCCCTATTCGGGCGGACAGGGAACAATGAGCAGTTCTTC. Translating it yields CASSPLFGRTGNNEQFF.

This clonotype was observed a few times. J is TRBJ1-5 and V is TRBV24-1; D remains ambiguous. Trimming cost V 3 bases and J 6 bases, with 17 bases left between them. The CDR3 runs to 16 residues. Per the germline V gene, CDR1 is KGHDR and CDR2 is SFDVKD. The CDR3 coding sequence is TGTGCCACCAGTGATGAAGTCCCAAAGGAAGGTCAGCCCCAGCATTTT. It encodes CATSDEVPKEGQPQHF.

The V call is TRBV12-3 or TRBV12-4, the J call TRBJ2-1; D tentatively fits TRBD1 or TRBD2 (5 bases each). Trimming removed 0 bases from V and 9 bases from J, with 15 bases in between. The CDR3 has 15 residues. CDR3 sequence: CASSLAGVYLGEQFF. DNA for the CDR3: TGTGCCAGCAGTTTAGCGGGGGTTTATCTGGGTGAGCAGTTCTTC.

This clonotype was detected a few times. Here the CDR3 DNA reads TGTGCCAGCAGGGGACAGGGGGCTAGAACCTACAATGAGCAGTTCTTC. Amino acids: CASRGQGARTYNEQFF. The chain has TRBV2 and TRBJ2-1; 12 bases match TRBD1. The CDR3 runs to 16 residues. Per the germline V gene, CDR1 is SNHLY and CDR2 is FYNNEI. After removal of 6 bases from V and 2 bases from J, the junction contained 5 bases not matched to a gene.

This clonotype was picked up many times. V is TRBV7-2 and J is TRBJ2-1, with D possibly being TRBD2 (6 bases). CDR1 is SGHTA, CDR2 FQGNSA, per germline. V shed 2 bases and J shed 4 bases, with 12 bases lying between them. The CDR3 runs 15 residues. The CDR3 sequence is CASSLNRDSYNEQFF. The CDR3 DNA reads as TGTGCCAGCAGCTTAAACCGGGACTCATACAATGAGCAGTTCTTC.

This clonotype was detected many times. CDR3 loop: CAISVVRTAYNEQFF. The CDR3 DNA sequence: TGTGCCATCAGCGTGGTCCGGACGGCCTACAATGAGCAGTTCTTC. The chain carries TRBV10-3 and TRBJ2-1, with no clear D. Per germline, CDR1 ENHRY and CDR2 SYGVKD. There are 15 residues in the CDR3. The V end lost 6 bases, the J end lost 2 bases, and 14 bases lay between the germline ends.

The table lists this clonotype with many counts. The chain is built from TRBV3-1 and TRBJ2-1; 11 bases are shared with TRBD2. CDR3 length equals 16 residues. Looked up from germline, CDR1 is LGHDT and CDR2 is YNNKEL (reference sequence). Germline trimming cut 0 bases from V and 5 bases from J; bases unmatched to any gene: 3. The CDR3 nucleotides read TGTGCCAGCAGCCAAGAGGGGACTAGCGGCCACAATGAGCAGTTCTTC. Its translation is CASSQEGTSGHNEQFF.

This clonotype was detected many times. This chain uses TRBV3-1 with TRBJ2-2; 9 positions agree with TRBD2. The CDR3 has 14 amino acids. The V and J ends lost 2 bases and 5 bases, in that order; junction bases with no gene match: 0. Germline V gene data show CDR1 as LGHDT and CDR2 as YNNKEL (reference sequence). CDR3 residues: CASSQLAGTGELFF. The DNA for the CDR3 is TGTGCCAGCAGCCAACTAGCGGGGACCGGGGAGCTGTTTTTT.

This clonotype showed up just a few times. The chain has TRBV15 and TRBJ2-7, with 9 bases identical to TRBD2. The length of the CDR3 is 14 residues. Germline values: CDR1 LNHNV, CDR2 YYDKDF (reference sequence). Trimming cost V 0 bases and J 3 bases; bases outside gene matches: 0. The CDR3 here is CATSRDSGSYEQYF. CDR3 DNA: TGTGCCACCAGCAGAGATAGCGGGAGCTACGAGCAGTACTTC.

This clonotype occurred a few times. The rearrangement joins TRBV6-1 to TRBJ2-1, with TRBD2 matching 8 bases. This CDR3 contains 15 residues. Germline V gene lookup returns CDR1 MNHNS and CDR2 SASEGT. V lost 4 bases and J lost 6; bases outside the gene matches: 8. The CDR3 here is CASSGSSGQFNEQFF. The CDR3 DNA is TGTGCCAGCAGTGGGTCTAGCGGGCAGTTCAATGAGCAGTTCTTC.

This clonotype was detected ten times or more. V usage is TRBV12-3 or TRBV12-4 and J usage is TRBJ2-7; 8 bases are shared with TRBD1. Trimming at V came to 3 bases and at J to 7 bases, leaving 8 bases not matched to a gene. CDR3 length: 14 residues. CDR3 residues: CASSFQAGGSEQYF. CDR3 DNA: TGTGCCAGCAGTTTTCAAGCAGGGGGCTCAGAGCAGTACTTC.

This clonotype has only a few counts. The rearrangement links TRBV2 to TRBJ1-2; D remains unclear. The CDR3 is 13 amino acids. CDR1 and CDR2 (germline): SNHLY, FYNNEI. V was trimmed by 5 bases and J by 3 bases, leaving 10 bases between them. CDR3 DNA: TGTGCCAGCAGTAACTCTCGGGACTATGGCTACACCTTC. It codes for CASSNSRDYGYTF. The complete variable domain, with remaining parts taken from reference TRBV2 and TRBJ1-2, reads EPEVTQTPSHQVTQMGQEVILRCVPISNHLYFYWYRQILGQKVEFLVSFYNNEISEKSEIFDDQFSVERPDGSNFTLKIRSTKLEDSAMYFCASSNSRDYGYTFGSGTRLTVV.